The present T cell receptor beta chain was sequenced within a study of T cells after yellow fever vaccination. Study conclusions and caveats: Reappearance after the booster was observed for most primary-vaccination clones (96% CD4, over 75% CD8). Across the CD4 and CD8 compartments, a small share of clonotypes was present in both.

This CDR3 has 17 residues. CDR1 and CDR2 from the germline V gene are DFQATT and SNEGSKA (reference sequence). Losses at the gene ends were 5 bases for V and 0 bases for J; bases not matched to a gene: 8. The authors made TCR cDNA by 5'RACE template switching, adding a universal primer site and UMIs. TCRdb reprocessed the 5' RACE reads via MiXCR and lists one record per CDR3 protein. The repertoire holds fewer than 400,000 distinct CDR3 sequences, with approximately 11% as singletons. Comments on this clonotype: Its antigen is currently unknown.

The receptor was isolated from a man aged 18 to 30 who received the YFV17D yellow fever vaccine. The chain carries TRBV20-1 and TRBJ1-5, with 12 bases that match TRBD1. The sequences come from CD4+ T cells sorted from PBMCs, collected 45 days after the yellow fever booster vaccination. The CDR3 coding sequence is TGCAGTGCTCGGCCGGGACAGGGGGCTTATAGCAATCAGCCCCAGCATTTT. Amino acid sequence: CSARPGQGAYSNQPQHF.